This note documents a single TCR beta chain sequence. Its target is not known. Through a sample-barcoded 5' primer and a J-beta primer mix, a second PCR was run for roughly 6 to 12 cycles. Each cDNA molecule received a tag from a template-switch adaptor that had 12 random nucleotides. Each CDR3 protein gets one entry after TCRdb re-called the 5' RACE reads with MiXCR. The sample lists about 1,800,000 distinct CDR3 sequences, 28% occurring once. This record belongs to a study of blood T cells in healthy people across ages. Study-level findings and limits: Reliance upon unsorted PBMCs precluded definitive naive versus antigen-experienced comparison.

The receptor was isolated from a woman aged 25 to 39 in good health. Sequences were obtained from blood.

The CDR3 sequence: CSARQLSNEQFF. In DNA, the CDR3 is TGCAGTGCCAGACAACTGAGCAATGAGCAGTTCTTC. The rearrangement joins TRBV20-1 to TRBJ2-1; D is ambiguous. Trimming cost V 6 bases and J 6 bases, with 12 bases left between them. The CDR3 runs 12 residues. Germline V CDR1 and CDR2: DFQATT, SNEGSKA (reference sequence).